The 2 T cell receptor beta chains reported below all come from one sample, sequenced in a study of control samples from healthy donors and cancer patients. Measured with immunoSEQ multiplex PCR; TCRdb has only the in-frame clones, and not every one. Of over 200,000 clones in the sample, roughly 80% were seen once. The sample comprised PBMCs. The source of these receptors is a woman aged 55-70 years with lung cancer.

The rearrangement uses TRBV30 and TRBJ1-1; a weak D match, TRBD1 (5 bases). V lost 1 base to trimming and J lost 4 bases, with 16 bases between them. Germline values: CDR1 GTSNPN, CDR2 SVGIG (reference sequence). The CDR3 spans 15 residues. The CDR3 DNA reads as TGTGCCTGGAGTGCTCCGGGGGTCTGGGGCACTGAAGCTTTCTTT. Amino acid sequence: CAWSAPGVWGTEAFF.

This clone was counted a few times. The chain joins TRBV10-2 to TRBJ2-7; 11 bases fit TRBD2. Per the germline V gene, CDR1 is WSHSY and CDR2 is SAAADI. V gave up 5 bases and J gave up 1 base; unmatched junction bases: 4. The CDR3 contains 15 residues. CDR3: CASSLTSGTSYEQYF. Written as DNA, the CDR3 is TGCGCCAGCAGTCTGACTAGCGGGACTTCCTACGAGCAGTACTTC.